These T cell receptor beta chains were read from a single sample in a study of cytotoxic CD8 clonotypes in ibrutinib-treated CLL. The data were produced by immunoSEQ multiplex PCR, yet TCRdb's version contains in-frame clones alone and is incomplete. The sample comprises over 100,000 clones, roughly 85% of which are singletons, and roughly 1.9% rests with the top ten. Sequencing was performed on PBMCs, taken after 24 months of ibrutinib treatment. The receptors derive from a human donor with chronic lymphocytic leukemia. The CDR3 runs from the conserved cysteine through the conserved F or W. The D gene is left open where the match is weak. Not all rows give a size; the values are once, few, many and, for expanded clones, a class.

cdr3_nt	cdr3_aa	clone_size	d_call	v_call	j_call
TGTGCCAGTCGCCGTAGGTCTGGGGCCAACGTCCTGACTTTC	CASRRRSGANVLTF	.	.	TRBV19	TRBJ2-6
TGTGCCAGCAGCTTGGACAGGGGACGTTACAATACCCAGTACTTC	CASSLDRGRYNTQYF	.	TRBD1	TRBV5-6	TRBJ2-5
TGCGCCAGCAGCCTAACTCCGACGGAGTCCGGGGAGCTGTTTTTT	CASSLTPTESGELFF	.	.	TRBV5-1	TRBJ2-2
TGTGCCTGGAGTACCCAGGGATTGACCCAGCATTTT	CAWSTQGLTQHF	few	.	TRBV30	TRBJ1-5
TGTGCCAGCAGTTTAACGTACGGCAGCTATAGCAATCAGCCCCAGCATTTT	CASSLTYGSYSNQPQHF	.	.	TRBV28	TRBJ1-5
TGTGCCAGCAGTGTAACCCTCGGAGGCAATGGCTACACCTTC	CASSVTLGGNGYTF	.	.	TRBV2	TRBJ1-2
TGTGCCAGCAGCTTGAGGGCAGAATATAGCAATCAGCCCCAGCATTTT	CASSLRAEYSNQPQHF	.	.	TRBV7-8	TRBJ1-5
TGTGCCAGCAGTTTCCTGACAGGGTCTGGCTACACCTTC	CASSFLTGSGYTF	.	TRBD1	TRBV6-1	TRBJ1-2
TGTGCCATCGGACAGGGGGCAAACACCATATATTTT	CAIGQGANTIYF	.	TRBD1	TRBV6-1	TRBJ1-3
TGTGCCAGCAGTTGGACATCTGGCCAGCCCCAGCATTTT	CASSWTSGQPQHF	few	.	TRBV27	TRBJ1-5
TGTGCCAGCAGTGAATCCAGGGGGAGCGGAAACACCATATATTTT	CASSESRGSGNTIYF	.	TRBD1	TRBV7-2	TRBJ1-3
TGTGCCAGCTCACCTTATCAGGGGCGGAACAATGAGCAGTTCTTC	CASSPYQGRNNEQFF	.	.	TRBV18	TRBJ2-1
TGCAGTGCGGTTAGAGAGACCCAGTACTTC	CSAVRETQYF	.	.	TRBV20-1	TRBJ2-5
TGTGCCAGTAGTATGACTAGCGGGGGGACCTACAATGAGCAGTTCTTC	CASSMTSGGTYNEQFF	.	TRBD2	TRBV19	TRBJ2-1
TGCGCCAGCAGCCTCTTGCCGGGACAGGACTACGAGCAGTACTTC	CASSLLPGQDYEQYF	.	TRBD1	TRBV4-1	TRBJ2-7
TGTGCCAGCAGCTTAGCGCCCGCGACAGCGGGGGAGGTCTACAATGAGCAGTTCTTC	CASSLAPATAGEVYNEQFF	.	TRBD2	TRBV7-6	TRBJ2-1
TGTGCCAGCAGTTTTATGGACAGGGTCACAGATACGCAGTATTTT	CASSFMDRVTDTQYF	.	TRBD1	TRBV28	TRBJ2-3
TGTGCCAGCAGTTACGGGGGGGGTTATAATTCACCCCTCCACTTT	CASSYGGGYNSPLHF	.	.	TRBV6-5	TRBJ1-6
TGTGCCAGCAGCCCTGGGACTAGCCGTCGCGAGCAGTACTTC	CASSPGTSRREQYF	medium-sized	TRBD2	TRBV4-2	TRBJ2-7
TGTGCCAGCTCACGCAGGGGTCTGAAAGAGACCCAGTACTTC	CASSRRGLKETQYF	.	.	TRBV18	TRBJ2-5
TGTGCCAGCAGTTGGGGAGTCTATGGCTACACCTTC	CASSWGVYGYTF	.	.	TRBV28	TRBJ1-2
TGCGCCAGCGCTGTCAGGGGGTTTGAGCAGTTCTTC	CASAVRGFEQFF	.	TRBD1	TRBV5-1	TRBJ2-1
TGTGCCAGCAGCCTTCCGGGGACTGGGGGCTATGGCTACACCTTC	CASSLPGTGGYGYTF	.	.	TRBV28	TRBJ1-2
TGTGCCAGCAGCTTGGTGGGGGCGAGCAATCAGCCCCAGCATTTT	CASSLVGASNQPQHF	.	.	TRBV5-8	TRBJ1-5
TGTGCTAGCAGCTCCCTCGCGTGGGGCGGTCGGTCCTACGAGCAGTACTTC	CASSSLAWGGRSYEQYF	.	.	TRBV7-7	TRBJ2-7
TGTGCCAGCAGTTTGGGGGACAGGGCTCGTAAAACTGAAGCTTTCTTT	CASSLGDRARKTEAFF	.	TRBD1	TRBV28	TRBJ1-1
TGTGCCAGCAGCCAGGGAACTAATGAAAAACTGTTTTTT	CASSQGTNEKLFF	.	.	TRBV4-2	TRBJ1-4
TGTGCCAGCAGCTTAAAGGGATCTGGGGCCAACGTCCTGACTTTC	CASSLKGSGANVLTF	.	.	TRBV7-3	TRBJ2-6
TGTGCCAGCAGTAGCTCAGGGTACGAGCAGTACTTC	CASSSSGYEQYF	.	.	TRBV27	TRBJ2-7
TGTGCCAGCAGCCTTTTCCCCTCGGGGGCGGGGGGCCCCCAAGAGACCCAGTACTTC	CASSLFPSGAGGPQETQYF	.	TRBD2	TRBV7-2	TRBJ2-5
TGTGCCAGTAGTCTTTTCAGGGTGAACACTGAAGCTTTCTTT	CASSLFRVNTEAFF	.	.	TRBV19	TRBJ1-1
TGTGCCAGCAGCTGGACAGGGGGCAATCAGCCCCAGCATTTT	CASSWTGGNQPQHF	.	TRBD1	TRBV6-6	TRBJ1-5
TGCGCCAGCAGCGCCGGTTATAGCAATCAGCCCCAGCATTTT	CASSAGYSNQPQHF	.	.	TRBV5-1	TRBJ1-5
TGTGCCAGCAGGCAGGGGACCAATCAGCCCCAGCATTTT	CASRQGTNQPQHF	few	.	TRBV28	TRBJ1-5
TGTGCCAGCAGCCCCGGCGGGACTAGGGAGACCCAGTACTTC	CASSPGGTRETQYF	.	TRBD2	TRBV11-3	TRBJ2-5
TGTGCCAGTAGTGGACCGGGACTAGCGGTCAATGAGCAGTTCTTC	CASSGPGLAVNEQFF	.	TRBD2	TRBV19	TRBJ2-1
TGCGCCAGCAGCGCAGGGGACAGGTTGGCGAATGAGCAGTTCTTC	CASSAGDRLANEQFF	.	TRBD1	TRBV5-1	TRBJ2-1
TGTGCCAGCAGCCGTTGGCAGGGACGAATCACCAACACCGGGGAGCTGTTTTTT	CASSRWQGRITNTGELFF	once	.	TRBV7-9	TRBJ2-2
TGTGCCAGCAGCTTAAGCGACAGGGTGAACACTGAAGCTTTCTTT	CASSLSDRVNTEAFF	.	TRBD1	TRBV11-2	TRBJ1-1
TGTGCCAGCAGACAGGACCTGGGCACTAATGAAAAACTGTTTTTT	CASRQDLGTNEKLFF	.	.	TRBV25-1	TRBJ1-4
TGTGCCACCAGCAGAAAGACAGGGGGAACTGGAAACACCATATATTTT	CATSRKTGGTGNTIYF	.	TRBD1	TRBV15	TRBJ1-3
TGTGCCAGCAGCAACCACCCAGACTCCCTTACCACAGATACGCAGTATTTT	CASSNHPDSLTTDTQYF	.	.	TRBV7-3	TRBJ2-3
TGTGCCAGCAGTTTATATGGACAGGGGAACTACGAGCAGTACTTC	CASSLYGQGNYEQYF	.	TRBD1	TRBV28	TRBJ2-7
TGTGCCAGCTCCTTTGGGGGCCGTAGCACAGATACGCAGTATTTT	CASSFGGRSTDTQYF	.	.	TRBV28	TRBJ2-3
TGTGCCAGCAGCATCCGGACTAGCGAACGCACAGATACGCAGTATTTT	CASSIRTSERTDTQYF	.	TRBD2	TRBV7-9	TRBJ2-3
TGCAGTGCTAGAGATGAAGGGATCGAGTTCTTC	CSARDEGIEFF	.	.	TRBV20-1	TRBJ2-1
TGTGCCAGCTCACCAGAGGGCGAGCAGTACTTC	CASSPEGEQYF	.	.	TRBV18	TRBJ2-7
TGCAGCGTAAGTAAGGCAGAGGGTTACGAGCAGTACTTC	CSVSKAEGYEQYF	.	.	TRBV29-1	TRBJ2-7
TGTGCCAGCAGCTTAGGAGGGTCTGGAAACACCATATATTTT	CASSLGGSGNTIYF	.	.	TRBV7-9	TRBJ1-3
TGTGCCAGCAGCTTACTAAGCGGGTCGAACACCGGGGAGCTGTTTTTT	CASSLLSGSNTGELFF	.	.	TRBV7-3	TRBJ2-2
TGTGCCAGCAGCGAGGACAGGGGGGGCACAGATACGCAGTATTTT	CASSEDRGGTDTQYF	.	TRBD1	TRBV11-2	TRBJ2-3
TGCGCCAGCAGCCGCCGGACAGGGGGGCGCGAAAAACTGTTTTTT	CASSRRTGGREKLFF	.	TRBD1	TRBV4-1	TRBJ1-4